The source of this T cell receptor (beta chain) is a study of T cell responses to AZD1222 COVID-19 vaccine. Findings and caveats of the study: Spike-wide vaccine-associated CD4 TCRs dominated at 160-218 and 743-854.

Germline CDR1 KGHDR, CDR2 SFDVKD. This CDR3 is built from 14 residues. The ends lost 9 bases at V and 1 base at J; junction bases unmatched: 6. TCRdb keeps only in-frame clones here, not all; method: immunoSEQ multiplex PCR. The table has 200,000 or so clones, over 80% seen once. As regards this clone: Its specificity is unknown.

Specimen: peripheral blood, collected on day 0 of AZD1222 vaccination. This rearrangement joins TRBV24-1 to TRBJ2-5; TRBD1 matches 8 bases. This sequence originates from an adult in good health. CDR3 nucleotide sequence: TGTGCCACCGCGGACAGGGATTCCCAAGAGACCCAGTACTTC. It codes for CATADRDSQETQYF.